The entry that follows covers one TCR beta chain sequence. The target antigen is unknown. The authors loaded 200 ng DNA, 27,000 or so T cell genomes, into sorted-subset replicate PCRs. Sequencing used immunoSEQ multiplex PCR; TCRdb keeps in-frame clones, though not all of them. The sample has over 2 million clones, roughly 92% seen once. This specimen comes from a study of shared clonotypes between healthy human individuals. Study-level results: Relative to clonotypes present in all four donors, those not shared had lower generation probabilities.

The germline gives CDR1 LNHNV, CDR2 YYDKDF (reference sequence). The CDR3 has 20 residues. Trimming shortened V by 0 bases and J by 5 bases, and 28 bases separated the two germline ends. Sequences were obtained from naive CD4+ T cells from PBMCs. The subset: CD45RA+ positively selected. This clonotype was sampled from a man younger than 35 in good health. Some clones in this sample may be carry-over from other donors' samples. This chain connects TRBV15 to TRBJ1-1; D gene uncertain. The CDR3 DNA reads TGTGCCACCAGCAGAGATCGGGAATCGTATCAGTTCGCCGGAAAGACTGAAGCTTTCTTT. Residues: CATSRDRESYQFAGKTEAFF.